The 17 T cell receptor beta chains below all came from one sample that was sequenced in a study of cytomegalovirus exposure and HLA in healthy donors. Profiling relied on immunoSEQ multiplex PCR, and the TCRdb table lists in-frame clones only, not all of them. This sample yields fewer than 70,000 clones, of which approximately 92% are seen a single time; about 3.1% belongs to the top ten. The sequenced material came from PBMCs. Every receptor here comes from a young man in good health and CMV-seronegative.

The chain has TRBV19 and TRBJ2-1; 8 nucleotides line up with TRBD2. The CDR3 has 14 amino acids. V shed 6 bases, J shed 4 bases, and the junction held 5 bases outside the gene matches. The V gene's germline CDR1 is LNHDA and CDR2 SQIVND (reference sequence). DNA of the CDR3: TGTGCCAGTAGAGGACTAGCAGAATACAATGAGCAGTTCTTC. Its translation: CASRGLAEYNEQFF.

The genes are TRBV18 and TRBJ1-2; 7 positions agree with TRBD1. The junction had 10 bases not matched to a gene; V was cut back by 3 bases and J by 3 bases. The length of the CDR3 is 16 residues. Germline-derived CDR1 and CDR2 are KGHSH and LQKENI. In DNA form, the CDR3 reads TGTGCCAGCTCACCCTCCGGGACAGCAAGCTACTATGGCTACACCTTC. This sequence encodes CASSPSGTASYYGYTF.

V usage is TRBV27 and J usage is TRBJ1-5; 8 nucleotides align to TRBD1. Germline trimming cut 2 bases from V and 4 bases from J; bases unmatched to any gene: 7. Germline V lookup: CDR1 MNHEY, CDR2 SMNVEV (reference sequence). The CDR3 spans 16 residues. The DNA for the CDR3 is TGTGCCAGCAGTTTAGCTGGGACAGGCCTTAATCAGCCCCAGCATTTT. Translating it yields CASSLAGTGLNQPQHF.

V and J are TRBV29-1 and TRBJ2-7, with 8 positions matching TRBD1. Germline values: CDR1 SQVTM, CDR2 ANQGSEA. V was pared by 0 bases and J by 5 bases, with 6 bases of the junction left unmatched. The CDR3 length is 14 residues. CDR3 bases: TGCAGCGTTGAAGAAGGCGCAGGGGGCCACGAGCAGTACTTC. It translates to CSVEEGAGGHEQYF.

CDR3 residues: CASSLGFGASGSRGNEQFF. The CDR3 nucleotides read TGTGCCAGCAGCTTAGGGTTCGGGGCTAGCGGGTCGCGAGGCAATGAGCAGTTCTTC. The V gene is TRBV7-8, the J gene TRBJ2-1; TRBD2 matches 8 bases. Germline values: CDR1 SGHVS, CDR2 FQNEAQ. V shed 1 base and J 6 bases; nucleotides not matched to a gene: 17. CDR3 length: 19 amino acids.

This clone was recorded once. One end of the junction is discordant with germline, which a read error may explain. V gene TRBV7-7 combines with J gene TRBJ2-5; tentatively, D is TRBD1 (6 bases). The CDR3 totals 15 residues. The germline V gene encodes CDR1 SSHAT and CDR2 FNYEAQ (reference sequence). The CDR3 is CASSRDIEVRETQYF. The CDR3 DNA sequence: TGTGCTAGCAGCCGGGACATCGAGGTTCGGGAGACCCAGTACTTC.

V and J are TRBV11-2 and TRBJ2-2, with D possibly matching TRBD1 (6 bases). Per germline, CDR1 SGHAT and CDR2 FQNNGV. The CDR3 runs to 14 residues. Trimming cost V 5 bases and J 1 base, with 8 bases left between them. CDR3 amino acids: CASSRRGNTGELFF. CDR3 sequence (DNA): TGTGCCAGCAGCCGCAGGGGGAACACCGGGGAGCTGTTTTTT.

V usage is TRBV19 and J usage is TRBJ1-2; a possible D gene is TRBD1 (5 bases). In germline, CDR1 is LNHDA, CDR2 SQIVND (reference sequence). V lost 9 bases to trimming and J lost 2 bases, with 25 bases between them. CDR3 length equals 17 residues. The CDR3 region is CASLQTLGGMRNYGYTF. CDR3 nucleotide sequence: TGTGCCAGCCTTCAGACCCTCGGGGGGATGAGAAACTATGGCTACACCTTC.

The chain joins TRBV27 to TRBJ1-1; D unresolved. CDR1 MNHEY and CDR2 SMNVEV come from the germline V gene (reference sequence). The CDR3 runs 12 residues. Trimming shortened V by 4 bases and J by 5 bases, and 8 bases separated the two germline ends. DNA of the CDR3: TGTGCCAGCAGTTCTCCCGGGACTGAAGCTTTCTTT. Protein: CASSSPGTEAFF.

The rearrangement uses TRBV29-1 and TRBJ2-2; a possible D gene is TRBD2 (5 bases). The V end was cut by 2 bases, the J end by 5 bases, with 27 bases between. The V gene's germline CDR1 is SQVTM and CDR2 ANQGSEA. CDR3 length equals 19 residues. The CDR3 DNA is TGCAGCGTTGAATGGATCTCTGGTGTCGAGGGTGTAGAGACCGGGGAGCTGTTTTTT. As protein: CSVEWISGVEGVETGELFF.

The gene calls are TRBV6-1 and TRBJ1-5; 8 positions match TRBD1. V shed 6 bases, J shed 6 bases, and the junction held 10 bases outside the gene matches. The CDR3 extends over 15 amino acids. The germline CDR1 and CDR2 sequences are MNHNS and SASEGT. CDR3 bases: TGTGCCAGCAGCCTCATGGACAGGGACGGTCAGCCCCAGCATTTT. Encoded protein: CASSLMDRDGQPQHF.

J is TRBJ2-5 and V is TRBV12-2; the table's D call, TRBD1, was not checked against the DNA. TRBV12-2 is labeled a pseudogene. The length of the CDR3 is 15 residues. The CDR3 region is CASRFGDGREPKEYF. In DNA, the CDR3 is TGTGCAAGTCGCTTTGGCGATGGGCGAGAGCCTAAGGAGTACTTC.

The V and J genes are TRBV19 and TRBJ2-7, with D unclear. In germline, CDR1 is LNHDA, CDR2 SQIVND (reference sequence). Trimming removed 1 base from V and 2 bases from J, with 6 bases in between. The CDR3 covers 13 residues. CDR3 DNA: TGTGCCAGTAGTATAGCCGGAGCCTACGAGCAGTACTTC. This codes for CASSIAGAYEQYF.

The chain has TRBV5-1 and TRBJ2-1; 12 bases are a match to TRBD2. Germline assignment: CDR1 SGHRS and CDR2 YFSETQ. Germline trimming cut 3 bases from V and 9 bases from J; bases unmatched to any gene: 13. The CDR3 covers 17 residues. The CDR3 region is CASSWGPLAGGRGEQFF. The DNA for the CDR3 is TGCGCCAGCAGCTGGGGGCCCCTAGCGGGAGGGCGGGGTGAGCAGTTCTTC.

This chain links TRBV6-6 with TRBJ2-2, with 11 positions matching TRBD1. The V segment lost 6 bases and the J segment 4 bases; nucleotides outside the gene matches: 4. The CDR3 has 15 amino acids. Germline CDR1 and CDR2: MNHNY and SVGAGI (reference sequence). CDR3 nucleotide sequence: TGTGCCAGCAGACGGGGACAGGGGGGCACCGGGGAGCTGTTTTTT. Encoded protein: CASRRGQGGTGELFF.

The chain couples TRBV5-1 to TRBJ2-1; tentatively, D is TRBD1 (5 bases). Trimming removed 4 bases from V and 4 bases from J, with 15 bases in between. CDR3 length: 15 residues. Germline CDR1 reads SGHRS; CDR2 reads YFSETQ. DNA for the CDR3: TGCGCCAGCAGCAGCCGACAGATTACTTACAATGAGCAGTTCTTC. Encoded protein: CASSSRQITYNEQFF.

The chain employs TRBV7-9 and TRBJ2-5, with TRBD2 matching 10 bases. With 5 bases clipped from V and 3 bases from J, the junction kept 3 bases outside the gene matches. This CDR3 is 14 amino acids long. Germline CDR1 and CDR2: SEHNR and FQNEAQ (reference sequence). The CDR3, as DNA: TGTGCCAGCAGCCACACTAGCGGGAAAGAGACCCAGTACTTC. Amino acids: CASSHTSGKETQYF.